Each of the 19 T cell receptor beta chains below was sequenced from the same sample in a study of T cells in Graves' hyperthyroidism and ophthalmopathy. RNA transcripts were the template for amplifying TCR beta CDR3 regions. Carried out on the TCR CDR3, a first-round RT-PCR used the HTBI primer set. TCRdb independently ran MiXCR on the multiplex PCR reads; one entry per CDR3 protein. The data show 750,000 to 950,000 distinct CDR3 sequences, roughly 37% seen once. Sequenced sample: blood. Source of these receptors: a man between 18 and 29 years old with Graves' hyperthyroidism.

The chain recombines TRBV5-6 with TRBJ1-4, with TRBD1 identical over 10 bases. J was trimmed by 9 bases and V by 1 base; bases with no gene match: 6. Per germline, CDR1 SGHDT and CDR2 YYEEEE. The CDR3 has 15 residues. Written as DNA, the CDR3 is TGTGCCAGCAGCTTGAGGCGACAGGGGGCGCAAAAACTGTTTTTT. Translation: CASSLRRQGAQKLFF.

The CDR3 nucleotides are TGCAGTGCCCCCGGGGATGGCTACACCTTC. The encoded protein is CSAPGDGYTF. The chain joins TRBV20-1 to TRBJ1-2; no clear D. Looked up from germline, CDR1 is DFQATT and CDR2 is SNEGSKA (reference sequence). V was cut by 6 bases and J by 6 bases, with 8 bases left in between. This CDR3 has 10 residues.

To note about this clonotype: The junction departs from germline at one end; a sequencing error may be responsible. The chain combines TRBV12-3 or TRBV12-4 with TRBJ2-5; D ambiguous. The CDR3 loop spans 13 amino acids. CDR3 loop: CAGSPGQTETQYF. Here the CDR3 DNA reads TGTGCCGGCAGTCCGGGCCAAACGGAGACCCAGTACTTC.

Regarding this clonotype: The junction departs from germline at one end; a sequencing error may be responsible. V and J are TRBV10-2 and TRBJ1-4; maybe TRBD1 (6 bases). Germline assignment: CDR1 WSHSY and CDR2 SAAADI. The CDR3 has 13 amino acids. CDR3: CASSLGGLEKRFF. The DNA of the CDR3 is TGTGCCAGCAGCTTAGGGGGGCTCGAAAAACGGTTTTTT.

In regard to this clonotype: The junction departs from germline at one end; a sequencing error may be responsible. CDR3 DNA sequence: TGTGCCAGCAGCCAGCCGCTGGAGATCTATGGCTACACCTTC. Protein product: CASSQPLEIYGYTF. This chain uses TRBV5-1 with TRBJ1-2; no definite D call. Germline V gene data show CDR1 as SGHRS and CDR2 as YFSETQ. The CDR3 has 14 amino acids.

The rearrangement uses TRBV19 and TRBJ2-5, with D possibly matching TRBD2 (6 bases). V was clipped by 9 bases and J by 2 bases, with 19 bases between them. CDR3 length: 15 amino acids. The germline CDR1 and CDR2 sequences are LNHDA and SQIVND (reference sequence). In nucleotides, the CDR3 is TGTGCCAGCAAACCGGTGGGGGGTCGACAAGAGACCCAGTACTTC. Translated: CASKPVGGRQETQYF.

V is TRBV10-3 and J is TRBJ2-2; D remains unclear. Germline CDR1 reads ENHRY; CDR2 reads SYGVKD. The CDR3 loop spans 11 amino acids. V lost 7 bases and J lost 6, with 6 bases in between. In DNA form, the CDR3 reads TGTGCCATCAAAGGTGCCGGGGAGCTGTTTTTT. Residues: CAIKGAGELFF.

The chain uses TRBV14 and TRBJ1-4; D not certain. Trimming took 1 base from V and 0 from J, leaving 18 bases between them. This CDR3 is 19 amino acids long. Per germline, CDR1 SGHDN and CDR2 FVKESK. The CDR3 region is CASSQGDVNFGATNEKLFF. The CDR3 bases are TGTGCCAGCAGCCAAGGAGACGTTAACTTCGGAGCAACTAATGAAAAACTGTTTTTT. The full variable domain, its missing parts supplied by reference TRBV14 and TRBJ1-4, is EAGVTQFPSHSVIEKGQTVTLRCDPISGHDNLYWYRRVMGKEIKFLLHFVKESKQDESGMPNNRFLAERTGGTYSTLKVQPAELEDSGVYFCASSQGDVNFGATNEKLFFGSGTQLSVL.

This sequence joins TRBV4-1 and TRBJ1-6, with D unresolved. V lost 5 bases to trimming and J lost 8 bases, with 10 bases between them. The germline V gene has CDR1 MGHRA and CDR2 YSYEKL. The CDR3 runs 13 residues. CDR3 residues: CASSTRRDSPLHF. CDR3 DNA sequence: TGCGCCAGCAGCACTCGGCGGGATTCACCCCTCCACTTT.

In its sample, this clonotype was seen many times. The chain joins TRBV7-6 to TRBJ1-2, with D tentatively TRBD1 (5 bases). Trimming pared 1 base from V and 4 bases from J, leaving 10 bases between. The V gene's germline CDR1 is SGHVS and CDR2 FNYEAQ. This CDR3 is built from 14 residues. CDR3 amino acids: CASSLGEGAYGYTF. In DNA form, the CDR3 reads TGTGCCAGCAGCTTAGGGGAAGGGGCCTATGGCTACACCTTC.

This rearrangement joins TRBV9 to TRBJ1-5, with a weak D call TRBD1 (5 bases). Looked up from germline, CDR1 is SGDLS and CDR2 is YYNGEE. V lost 5 bases and J 4 bases, leaving 16 bases between the germline ends. This CDR3 comprises 15 residues. CDR3 nucleotides: TGTGCCAGCAGTCGAGACGACAGAGAAAATCAGCCCCAGCATTTT. Protein product: CASSRDDRENQPQHF.

The chain combines TRBV20-1 with TRBJ2-2, with 7 bases matching TRBD2. The CDR3 is 15 residues long. The germline CDR1 and CDR2 sequences are DFQATT and SNEGSKA (reference sequence). Unmatched junction bases numbered 5, after V lost 0 bases and J lost 4 bases. CDR3 nucleotides: TGCAGTGCTAGAGAGACGGGACTATTCACCGGGGAGCTGTTTTTT. It translates to CSARETGLFTGELFF.

V is TRBV5-6 and J is TRBJ2-6; D unresolved. Per the germline V gene, CDR1 is SGHDT and CDR2 is YYEEEE. V lost 8 bases, J lost 4 bases, and 19 bases lay in between. The CDR3 covers 16 residues. CDR3 loop: CASTRSTSMGANVLTF. The CDR3 DNA sequence: TGTGCCAGTACCAGGAGCACGAGCATGGGGGCCAACGTCCTGACTTTC.

This clonotype was found many times. The CDR3 loop reads CSAGLAGHGELFF. The DNA of the CDR3 is TGCAGTGCAGGACTAGCGGGCCACGGGGAGCTGTTTTTT. The chain has TRBV20-1 and TRBJ2-2; 11 nucleotides match TRBD2. The CDR3 is 13 residues long. Trimming at V came to 6 bases and at J to 7 bases, leaving 4 bases not matched to a gene. In germline, CDR1 is DFQATT, CDR2 SNEGSKA (reference sequence).

This clonotype was recorded a few times. The gene calls are TRBV11-2 and TRBJ1-1; 7 positions match TRBD1. This CDR3 contains 14 residues. V lost 4 bases, J lost 4 bases, and 6 bases stayed unmatched. Germline-derived CDR1 and CDR2 are SGHAT and FQNNGV. CDR3 sequence (DNA): TGTGCCAGCAGCTCAAACAGGGGAACCACTGAAGCTTTCTTT. Its protein product is CASSSNRGTTEAFF.

The chain is built from TRBV19 and TRBJ1-1, with 8 bases lining up with TRBD1. CDR1 and CDR2 (germline): LNHDA, SQIVND (reference sequence). J gave up 0 bases and V 7 bases, and 16 bases lay outside the gene matches. The CDR3 contains 18 residues. The CDR3 sequence: CASKAGGLRGPMNTEAFF. Written as DNA, the CDR3 is TGTGCCAGTAAGGCAGGGGGCCTTAGAGGTCCCATGAACACTGAAGCTTTCTTT.

J is TRBJ2-7 and V is TRBV10-3; 7 bases are a match to TRBD1. With 8 bases clipped from V and 7 bases from J, the junction kept 8 bases outside the gene matches. The CDR3 has 12 residues. Per germline, CDR1 ENHRY and CDR2 SYGVKD. The CDR3 DNA reads TGTGCCATCCGACAGGGCCTGGGAGAGCAGTACTTC. Residues: CAIRQGLGEQYF.

This clonotype has a handful of counts. The rearrangement uses TRBV2 and TRBJ2-7, with 8 bases identical to TRBD1. This CDR3 comprises 13 residues. Per germline, CDR1 SNHLY and CDR2 FYNNEI. The junction had 7 bases not matched to a gene; V was cut back by 9 bases and J by 3 bases. The CDR3 sequence is CASSTGALYEQYF. CDR3 sequence (DNA): TGTGCCAGTTCGACAGGGGCTCTCTACGAGCAGTACTTC.

In regard to this clonotype: Because it lacks the conserved phenylalanine or tryptophan at the end, this CDR3 is likely a read error. The chain joins TRBV19 to TRBJ1-6, with 9 positions matching TRBD1. The CDR3 runs to 15 residues. The germline V gene has CDR1 LNHDA and CDR2 SQIVND (reference sequence). V was clipped by 5 bases and J by 6 bases; unmatched bases: 5. The CDR3 is CASSPPDRGNSPLHL. CDR3 sequence (DNA): TGTGCCAGTAGTCCGCCGGACAGGGGTAATTCACCCCTCCACCTT.